This entry features one T cell receptor (beta chain) sequence. Its antigen is unknown. Per-base qualities were not stored, and no clone one base away is much larger. For TCR beta library preparation, approximately 2 micrograms of genomic DNA were extracted from the cryopreserved PBMCs. Longitudinal blood samples from CLL patients receiving ibrutinib monotherapy were subjected to high-throughput TCR beta sequencing. The patients took part in an open-label, single-center phase 2 trial of ibrutinib monotherapy. The record originates from a study of cytotoxic CD8 clonotypes in ibrutinib-treated CLL (dated by TCRdb to 2020 to 2022). About the investigation overall: The cohort was composed of 10 to 11 relapsed/refractory and 15 treatment-naive patients; IGHV unmutated status was identified in 17 patients. Cryopreserved peripheral blood mononuclear cells were obtained prior to treatment, at the time of response, and at either disease progression or sustained remission. On average, each sample yielded 255,043 productive templates and about 95,000 productive rearrangements. Samples at response were collected after a median of about 12 months of treatment, with a range of roughly 6 to 36 months. Partial responses were observed in about 25 patients and complete responses in 2; after a median follow-up of 68 months, remission was maintained in 15 or so patients and progression was observed in about twelve. Longitudinal samples were available for about 30% of the roughly 90 trial participants. Broader findings and caveats from the paper: Clonality rose at ibrutinib response, remained stable during sustained remission, and dropped back toward baseline at progression. Public clonotypes were rare and either shrank or stayed stable during treatment, and the rise in clonality at ibrutinib response reflected expansion of private clonotypes. At baseline, clonality was higher than in age-matched healthy donors and showed a strong correlation with circulating CD8+ T-cell counts. Sustained-remission and progressing patients did not have matched sampling times, and lymph node repertoires were not examined.

There are 13 amino acids in the CDR3, from cysteine to phenylalanine inclusive. Kept here is only the CDR3 DNA, which spans 39 bases and is read in frame from base 1. As encoded in the germline V gene, CDR1 is MGHDK while CDR2 is SYGVNS. V and J are truncated by 4 bases and 16 bases respectively, leaving an intervening sequence of 20 bases. On a MiSeq, deep resolution sequencing aimed for a depth between 1 in 1 million and 1 in 200,000 T cells, with each clonotype covered approximately 9.8x on average. The immunoSEQ hsTCRB Kit was used to generate the TCR beta libraries. On the authors' methods: ImmunoSEQ Data Assistant and ImmunoSEQ Analyzer were used for data analysis, and V, D and J genes were assigned according to IMGT definitions. Clonality, which ranges from 0 to 1, was calculated by subtracting the normalized Shannon entropy of productive rearrangement frequencies from one. Public clonotype analysis was restricted to overrepresented clonotypes comprising at least 0.05% of each patient's repertoire. About twelve age-matched healthy donor repertoires from immuneACCESS were used as controls for clonality. This is the immuneACCESS table as TCRdb keeps it, with only in-frame sequences that have V and J called. A part of the clones is gone; compared with another copy, unresolved V genes explain less than half, and the rest is unexplained. V and J calls plus clone size are reproduced from that table; the DNA served to infer D and trimming. The sample includes hundreds of thousands of clones, with 80% observed a single time. The ten largest account for about 6.7% of the sample.

This receptor chain uses TRBV25-1 and TRBJ1-5; TRBD1 is a possible D gene, resting on 6 matching bases. The TCR comes from a human donor with chronic lymphocytic leukemia. The input for sequencing was PBMCs, taken before ibrutinib treatment. CDR3 loop: CASSGFPDRGIHF. Here is the DNA: TGTGCCAGCAGTGGATTCCCGGACAGAGGGATACATTTT.